The 25 T cell receptor beta chains below were found in one sample sequenced in a study of technical replicates of blood from several donors. Produced via immunoSEQ multiplex PCR; TCRdb's table is partial and in-frame only. The data hold 95,000 to 100,000 clones, with roughly 95% observed a single time. The sample consisted of T cells isolated from PBMCs. The receptors stem from a human donor in good health.

The V gene is TRBV28, the J gene TRBJ2-5, with 11 bases aligning to TRBD2. This CDR3 is built from 13 residues. CDR1 and CDR2 (germline): MDHEN, SYDVKM. J gave up 4 bases and V 5 bases, and 0 bases lay outside the gene matches. CDR3 nucleotides: TGTGCCAGCAGTGGACTAGCGGGAGAGACCCAGTACTTC. It encodes CASSGLAGETQYF. Variable domain in full (rest from reference TRBV28 and TRBJ2-5): DVKVTQSSRYLVKRTGEKVFLECVQDMDHENMFWYRQDPGLGLRLIYFSYDVKMKEKGDIPEGYSVSREKKERFSLILESASTNQTSMYLCASSGLAGETQYFGPGTRLLVL.

The gene calls are TRBV5-4 and TRBJ1-1, with a tentative D call TRBD1 (6 bases). CDR1 is SGHNT, CDR2 YYREEE, per germline (reference sequence). CDR3 length: 14 residues. V was shortened by 5 bases and J by 3 bases, with 14 bases between the two germline ends. The CDR3 coding sequence is TGTGCCAGCAGTCCGAAGGGGGTAGACACTGAAGCTTTCTTT. Translating gives CASSPKGVDTEAFF.

CDR3 DNA: TGCAGCGTTTTACAGGGGAAGCGTGAAAAACTGTTTTTT. It codes for CSVLQGKREKLFF. This chain links TRBV29-1 with TRBJ1-4; 7 nucleotides match TRBD1. The CDR3 consists of 13 residues. CDR1 is SQVTM, CDR2 ANQGSEA, per germline. After removal of 5 bases from V and 7 bases from J, the junction contained 7 bases not matched to a gene. The whole variable domain, remainder taken from reference TRBV29-1 and TRBJ1-4, is SAVISQKPSRDICQRGTSLTIQCQVDSQVTMMFWYRQQPGQSLTLIATANQGSEATYESGFVIDKFPISRPNLTFSTLTVSNMSPEDSSIYLCSVLQGKREKLFFGSGTQLSVL.

The rearrangement uses TRBV23-1 and TRBJ2-3, with a weak D call TRBD2 (5 bases). TRBV23-1 falls under the ORF class, with uncertain function. CDR3 length equals 15 residues. V was shortened by 2 bases and J by 0 bases, with 9 bases between the two germline ends. This CDR3 reads CASSQGGPSTDTQYF. The CDR3, as DNA: TGCGCCAGCAGTCAAGGAGGCCCGAGCACAGATACGCAGTATTTT.

The chain recombines TRBV2 with TRBJ2-3, with no clear D. The CDR3 has 15 residues. The V end was cut by 7 bases, the J end by 0 bases, with 14 bases between. Germline loops: CDR1 SNHLY, CDR2 FYNNEI. The CDR3 sequence is CASKEKVRSTDTQYF. CDR3 bases: TGTGCCAGCAAGGAGAAGGTACGCAGCACAGATACGCAGTATTTT. Looking up the rest from reference TRBV2 and TRBJ2-3 gives the full variable domain: EPEVTQTPSHQVTQMGQEVILRCVPISNHLYFYWYRQILGQKVEFLVSFYNNEISEKSEIFDDQFSVERPDGSNFTLKIRSTKLEDSAMYFCASKEKVRSTDTQYFGPGTRLTVL.

The chain joins TRBV6-5 to TRBJ2-1; D may be TRBD2 (6 bases). Trimming removed 6 bases at V and 5 bases at J, with 14 bases between. The CDR3 runs to 14 residues. Looked up from germline, CDR1 is MNHEY and CDR2 is SVGAGI. CDR3 bases: TGTGCCAGCAGGGAACGGGAGCTCGACAATGAGCAGTTCTTC. Its protein is CASRERELDNEQFF.

The rearrangement links TRBV6-1 to TRBJ2-2, with a tentative D call TRBD2 (5 bases). Trimming left V 11 bases short and J 2 bases short, with 6 bases between. The length of the CDR3 is 11 residues. The V gene's germline CDR1 is MNHNS and CDR2 SASEGT. This CDR3 reads CAGGNTGELFF. DNA for the CDR3: TGTGCCGGAGGTAACACCGGGGAGCTGTTTTTT.

J is TRBJ1-3 and V is TRBV10-3; possible D gene TRBD1, 6 bases. Germline CDR1 ENHRY, CDR2 SYGVKD. The V and J ends lost 10 bases and 1 base respectively, with 11 bases between them. The CDR3 spans 13 residues. The CDR3: CATRGQSGNTIYF. The CDR3 bases are TGTGCCACACGAGGACAGTCTGGAAACACCATATATTTT.

The chain joins TRBV6-5 to TRBJ1-1; 9 bases map to TRBD1. V lost 0 bases, J lost 10 bases, and 9 bases stayed unmatched. CDR3 length: 15 amino acids. Germline CDR1 reads MNHEY; CDR2 reads SVGAGI. The CDR3 DNA reads TGTGCCAGCAGTTACTCTACAGGGGGCTGGGGTGGAGCTTTCTTT. It yields the protein CASSYSTGGWGGAFF.

The chain couples TRBV28 to TRBJ2-6; no clear D. Germline lookup yields CDR1 MDHEN and CDR2 SYDVKM. The CDR3 is 13 residues long. Trimming pared 3 bases from V and 8 bases from J, leaving 8 bases between. The CDR3 reads CASSFGLPNVLTF. CDR3 sequence (DNA): TGTGCCAGCAGTTTTGGGCTTCCCAACGTCCTGACTTTC.

The gene calls are TRBV18 and TRBJ1-4; D is uncertain. The CDR3 is 13 residues long. Trimming took off 2 bases at V and 8 bases at J, with 9 bases between the two ends. Germline values: CDR1 KGHSH, CDR2 LQKENI. In DNA form, the CDR3 reads TGTGCCAGCTCACCAGGGCTTGGGGAAAAACTGTTTTTT. Translated: CASSPGLGEKLFF. The complete variable domain, with remaining parts taken from reference TRBV18 and TRBJ1-4, reads NAGVMQNPRHLVRRRGQEARLRCSPMKGHSHVYWYRQLPEEGLKFMVYLQKENIIDESGMPKERFSAEFPKEGPSILRIQQVVRGDSAAYFCASSPGLGEKLFFGSGTQLSVL.

The chain has TRBV19 and TRBJ2-1; TRBD2 agrees at 7 bases. This CDR3 spans 14 amino acids. V shed 3 bases and J 5 bases; nucleotides not matched to a gene: 4. Germline CDR1 is LNHDA and CDR2 is SQIVND (reference sequence). The DNA for the CDR3 is TGTGCCAGTAGTATTCTAGCGGAGAACAATGAGCAGTTCTTC. Its protein is CASSILAENNEQFF.

The V and J genes are TRBV28 and TRBJ1-4, with D unresolved. The V gene's germline CDR1 is MDHEN and CDR2 SYDVKM. The CDR3 has 13 amino acids. V lost 7 bases and J 7 bases, leaving 13 bases between the germline ends. CDR3: CASTQPPVEKLFF. The CDR3 DNA reads TGTGCCAGCACCCAACCCCCAGTTGAAAAACTGTTTTTT.

V gene TRBV27 combines with J gene TRBJ2-5; weak D call: TRBD1 (6 bases). Trimming cost V 0 bases and J 4 bases, with 9 bases left between them. CDR3 length: 14 residues. CDR1 and CDR2 from the germline V gene are MNHEY and SMNVEV (reference sequence). The CDR3 DNA reads TGTGCCAGCAGTTTATCCCGGACAGCAGAGACCCAGTACTTC. Its protein product is CASSLSRTAETQYF.

The chain links TRBV6-6 to TRBJ2-1; D is possibly TRBD2 (6 bases). V was shortened by 5 bases and J by 4 bases, with 12 bases between the two germline ends. Germline CDR1 and CDR2: MNHNY and SVGAGI (reference sequence). CDR3 length equals 14 residues. CDR3 DNA: TGTGCCAGCAGTCACTTAGCGGATTACAATGAGCAGTTCTTC. It yields the protein CASSHLADYNEQFF.

The J gene is TRBJ2-3, the V gene TRBV10-2, with TRBD2 matching 14 bases. The CDR3 runs to 20 residues. From germline, CDR1 is WSHSY and CDR2 SAAADI. The junction had 14 bases not matched to a gene; V was cut back by 6 bases and J by 0 bases. CDR3 loop: CASRSPPGLAGVFSTDTQYF. CDR3 nucleotides: TGCGCCAGCAGGTCTCCCCCGGGACTAGCGGGAGTTTTCAGCACAGATACGCAGTATTTT.

This chain joins TRBV6-1 and TRBJ2-7; TRBD2 matches at 11 bases. V lost 2 bases to trimming and J lost 0 bases; unmatched junction nucleotides: 6. Germline V lookup: CDR1 MNHNS, CDR2 SASEGT. CDR3 length: 17 amino acids. The DNA of the CDR3 is TGTGCCAGCAGTGAACGGACTAGCGGGTACAGCTCCTACGAGCAGTACTTC. This sequence encodes CASSERTSGYSSYEQYF.

This clone was recorded only once. This sequence joins TRBV9 and TRBJ2-1, with 10 bases lining up with TRBD2. The CDR3 loop spans 16 amino acids. The ends lost 3 bases at V and 7 bases at J; junction bases unmatched: 10. Germline V gene sequence: CDR1 SGDLS, CDR2 YYNGEE. The CDR3 region has the DNA TGTGCCAGCAGCGCACGAGGGACTAGCGCCGGGAATGAGCAGTTCTTC. The encoded protein is CASSARGTSAGNEQFF. Using reference TRBV9 and TRBJ2-1 for the parts outside the CDR3, the full variable domain is DSGVTQTPKHLITATGQRVTLRCSPRSGDLSVYWYQQSLDQGLQFLIQYYNGEERAKGNILERFSAQQFPDLHSELNLSSLELGDSALYFCASSARGTSAGNEQFFGPGTRLTVL.

This sequence joins TRBV21-1 and TRBJ2-7; the table's TRBD1 call for D was not verified on the DNA. TRBV21-1 is labeled a pseudogene. There are 17 residues in the CDR3. The CDR3 reads CASSKYHWAGNFYEQYF. The CDR3 nucleotides read TGTGCCAGCAGCAAATATCATTGGGCAGGGAATTTTTACGAGCAGTACTTC.

The chain joins TRBV30 to TRBJ2-7; D ambiguous. The V gene lost 0 bases and the J gene lost 4 bases, with 19 bases spanning the gap. The CDR3 spans 16 residues. CDR1 GTSNPN and CDR2 SVGIG come from the germline V gene (reference sequence). The CDR3, as DNA: TGTGCCTGGAGTGTAAATCTAGGTCGATTAGGTTACGAGCAGTACTTC. Encoded protein: CAWSVNLGRLGYEQYF. Full variable domain (missing parts from reference TRBV30 and TRBJ2-7): SQTIHQWPATLVQPVGSPLSLECTVEGTSNPNLYWYRQAAGRGLQLLFYSVGIGQISSEVPQNLSASRPQDRQFILSSKKLLLSDSGFYLCAWSVNLGRLGYEQYFGPGTRLTVT.

The chain links TRBV7-2 to TRBJ2-7, with TRBD2 matching 7 bases. Germline loops: CDR1 SGHTA, CDR2 FQGNSA. The length of the CDR3 is 15 residues. V shed 1 base, J shed 3 bases, and the junction held 6 bases outside the gene matches. The CDR3 DNA reads as TGTGCCAGCAGCTTAGGTACGGCTAGCGGCTACGAGCAGTACTTC. Translating it yields CASSLGTASGYEQYF.

V usage is TRBV6-1 and J usage is TRBJ2-1; D not certain. The V gene lost 7 bases and the J gene lost 0 bases, with 13 bases spanning the gap. Germline V gives CDR1 MNHNS, CDR2 SASEGT. The CDR3 runs to 15 residues. The CDR3: CASMVYESSYNEQFF. DNA of the CDR3: TGTGCCAGCATGGTGTATGAGAGCTCCTACAATGAGCAGTTCTTC.

This clone showed up just once. This sequence joins TRBV5-1 and TRBJ2-7; D might be TRBD2 (6 bases). The CDR3 has 13 residues. In germline, CDR1 is SGHRS, CDR2 YFSETQ. V lost 3 bases to trimming and J lost 5 bases, with 12 bases between them. CDR3 sequence: CASSSGSGDEQYF. CDR3 nucleotides: TGCGCCAGCAGCTCCGGGAGTGGGGACGAGCAGTACTTC.

The V and J genes are TRBV7-9 and TRBJ2-3; 7 nucleotides agree with TRBD2. The CDR3 is made up of 19 amino acids. Germline-derived CDR1 and CDR2 are SEHNR and FQNEAQ (reference sequence). After removal of 5 bases from V and 4 bases from J, the junction contained 21 bases not matched to a gene. CDR3 sequence reads: CASSHYFLSGHVSADTQYF. The CDR3, as DNA: TGTGCCAGCAGCCACTATTTTCTTAGCGGGCACGTTAGTGCAGATACGCAGTATTTT.

CDR3 nucleotide sequence: TGTGCCATCAGTGGACAGGTAAAGTTGACTGAAGCTTTCTTT. As protein: CAISGQVKLTEAFF. This rearrangement joins TRBV10-3 to TRBJ1-1; D possibly corresponds to TRBD1 (6 bases). Germline V gene sequence: CDR1 ENHRY, CDR2 SYGVKD. The CDR3 length is 14 residues. Trimming removed 4 bases from V and 5 bases from J, with 14 bases in between.